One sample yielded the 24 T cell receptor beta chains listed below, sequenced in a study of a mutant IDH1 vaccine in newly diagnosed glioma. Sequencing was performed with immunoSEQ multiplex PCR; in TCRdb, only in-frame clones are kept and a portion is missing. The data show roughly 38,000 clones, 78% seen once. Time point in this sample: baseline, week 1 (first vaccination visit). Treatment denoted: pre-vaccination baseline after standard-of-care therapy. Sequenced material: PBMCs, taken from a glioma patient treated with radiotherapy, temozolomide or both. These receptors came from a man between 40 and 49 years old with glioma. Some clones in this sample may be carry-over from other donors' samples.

This CDR3 reads CASSLVQGGGSPLHF. CDR3 coding DNA: TGCGCCAGCAGCTTGGTTCAGGGTGGCGGTTCACCCCTCCACTTT. J is TRBJ1-6 and V is TRBV5-1; D possibly corresponds to TRBD1 (5 bases). The germline V and J ends were trimmed by 0 bases and 9 bases, with 13 bases remaining between them. This CDR3 has 15 amino acids. Germline CDR1 reads SGHRS; CDR2 reads YFSETQ.

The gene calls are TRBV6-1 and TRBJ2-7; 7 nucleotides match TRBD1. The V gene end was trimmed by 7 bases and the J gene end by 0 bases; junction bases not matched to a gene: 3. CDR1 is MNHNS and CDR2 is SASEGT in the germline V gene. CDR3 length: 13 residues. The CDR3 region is CASTRQGSYEQYF. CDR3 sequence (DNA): TGTGCCAGCACCAGACAGGGCTCCTACGAGCAGTACTTC.

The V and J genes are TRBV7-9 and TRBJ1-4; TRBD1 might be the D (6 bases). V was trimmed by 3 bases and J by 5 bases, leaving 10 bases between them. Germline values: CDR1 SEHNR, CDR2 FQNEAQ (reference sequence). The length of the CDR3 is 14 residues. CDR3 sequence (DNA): TGTGCCAGCAGCTTGGGGGGCAGGAATGAAAAACTGTTTTTT. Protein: CASSLGGRNEKLFF.

DNA for the CDR3: TGTGCCAGCAGCGTAGGGGGACAGGGGGATACCGGGGAGCTGTTTTTT. This codes for CASSVGGQGDTGELFF. This chain links TRBV9 with TRBJ2-2, with 11 bases fitting TRBD1. The junction had 3 bases not matched to a gene; V was cut back by 0 bases and J by 5 bases. CDR3 length: 16 amino acids. In germline, CDR1 is SGDLS, CDR2 YYNGEE. Full variable domain (rest looked up from reference TRBV9 and TRBJ2-2): DSGVTQTPKHLITATGQRVTLRCSPRSGDLSVYWYQQSLDQGLQFLIQYYNGEERAKGNILERFSAQQFPDLHSELNLSSLELGDSALYFCASSVGGQGDTGELFFGEGSRLTVL.

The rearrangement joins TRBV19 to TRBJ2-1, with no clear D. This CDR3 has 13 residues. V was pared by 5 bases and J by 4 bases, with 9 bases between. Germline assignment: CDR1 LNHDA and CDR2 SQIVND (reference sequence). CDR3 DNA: TGTGCCAGTAGTCGAGGCGGATACAATGAGCAGTTCTTC. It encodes CASSRGGYNEQFF.

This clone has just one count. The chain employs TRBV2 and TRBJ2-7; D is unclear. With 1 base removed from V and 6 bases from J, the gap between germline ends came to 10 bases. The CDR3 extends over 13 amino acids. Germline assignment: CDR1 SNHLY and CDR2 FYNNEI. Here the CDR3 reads CASSEGWSSEQYF. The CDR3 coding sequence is TGTGCCAGCAGTGAAGGGTGGAGCTCCGAGCAGTACTTC.

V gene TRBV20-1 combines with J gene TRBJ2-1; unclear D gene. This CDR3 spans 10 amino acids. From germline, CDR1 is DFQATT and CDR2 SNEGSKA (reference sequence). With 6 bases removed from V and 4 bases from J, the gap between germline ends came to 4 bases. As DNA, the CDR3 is TGCAGTGCACGATACAATGAGCAGTTCTTC. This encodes CSARYNEQFF.

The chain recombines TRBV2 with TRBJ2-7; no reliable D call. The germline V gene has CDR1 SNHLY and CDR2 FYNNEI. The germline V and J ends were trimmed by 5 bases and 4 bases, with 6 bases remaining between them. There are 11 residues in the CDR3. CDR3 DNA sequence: TGTGCCAGCAGTCTAAATTACGAGCAGTACTTC. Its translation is CASSLNYEQYF.

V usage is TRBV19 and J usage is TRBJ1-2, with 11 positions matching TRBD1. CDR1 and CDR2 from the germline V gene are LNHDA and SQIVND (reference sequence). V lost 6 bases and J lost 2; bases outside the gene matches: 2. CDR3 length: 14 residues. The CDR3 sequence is CASSRDRGNYGYTF. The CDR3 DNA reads TGTGCCAGTAGCCGGGACAGGGGGAACTATGGCTACACCTTC. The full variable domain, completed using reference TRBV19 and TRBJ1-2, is DGGITQSPKYLFRKEGQNVTLSCEQNLNHDAMYWYRQDPGQGLRLIYYSQIVNDFQKGDIAEGYSVSREKKESFPLTVTSAQKNPTAFYLCASSRDRGNYGYTFGSGTRLTVV.

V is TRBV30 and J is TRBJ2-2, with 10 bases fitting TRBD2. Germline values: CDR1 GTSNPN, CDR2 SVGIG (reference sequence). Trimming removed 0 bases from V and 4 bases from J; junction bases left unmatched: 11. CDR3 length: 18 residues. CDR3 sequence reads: CAWSVYGGRLAGTGELFF. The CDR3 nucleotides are TGTGCCTGGAGTGTATATGGGGGGAGACTAGCGGGCACCGGGGAGCTGTTTTTT.

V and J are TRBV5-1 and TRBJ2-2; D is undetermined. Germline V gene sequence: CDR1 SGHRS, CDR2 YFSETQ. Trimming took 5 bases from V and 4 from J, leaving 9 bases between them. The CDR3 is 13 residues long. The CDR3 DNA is TGCGCCAGCAGTCAGGACGGCACCGGGGAGCTGTTTTTT. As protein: CASSQDGTGELFF.

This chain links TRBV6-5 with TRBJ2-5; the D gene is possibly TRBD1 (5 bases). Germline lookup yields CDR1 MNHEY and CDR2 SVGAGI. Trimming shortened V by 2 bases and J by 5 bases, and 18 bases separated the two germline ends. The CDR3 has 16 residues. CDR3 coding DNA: TGTGCCAGCAGTTACAGGGCACATCAGGGATGGGAGACCCAGTACTTC. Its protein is CASSYRAHQGWETQYF.

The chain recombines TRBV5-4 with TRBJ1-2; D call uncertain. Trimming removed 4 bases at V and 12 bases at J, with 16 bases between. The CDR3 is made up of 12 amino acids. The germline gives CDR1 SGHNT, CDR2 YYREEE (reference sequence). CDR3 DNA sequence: TGTGCCAGCAGCCCGGACGCCAATAAGCACACCTTC. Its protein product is CASSPDANKHTF.

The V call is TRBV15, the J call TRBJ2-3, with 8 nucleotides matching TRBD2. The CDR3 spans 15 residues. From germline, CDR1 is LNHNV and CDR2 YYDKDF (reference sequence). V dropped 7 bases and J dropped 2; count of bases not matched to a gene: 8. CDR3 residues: CATIRGGSSTDTQYF. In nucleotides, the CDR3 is TGTGCCACCATTCGGGGGGGATCTTCCACAGATACGCAGTATTTT.

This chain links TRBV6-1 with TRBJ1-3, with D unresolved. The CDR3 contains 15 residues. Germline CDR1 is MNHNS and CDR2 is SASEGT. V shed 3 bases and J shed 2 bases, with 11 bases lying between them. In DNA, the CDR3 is TGTGCCAGCAGTGAGGGCCGGGTCCCTGGAAACACCATATATTTT. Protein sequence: CASSEGRVPGNTIYF.

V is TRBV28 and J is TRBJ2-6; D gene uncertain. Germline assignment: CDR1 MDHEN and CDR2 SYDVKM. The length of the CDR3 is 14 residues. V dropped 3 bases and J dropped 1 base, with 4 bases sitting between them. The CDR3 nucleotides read TGTGCCAGCAGTTTTGGTTCTGGGGCCAACGTCCTGACTTTC. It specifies CASSFGSGANVLTF.

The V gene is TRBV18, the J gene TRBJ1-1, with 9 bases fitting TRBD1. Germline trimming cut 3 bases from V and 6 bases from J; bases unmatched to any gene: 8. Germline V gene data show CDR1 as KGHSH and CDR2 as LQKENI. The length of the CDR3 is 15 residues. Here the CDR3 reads CASSPIYRGPAEAFF. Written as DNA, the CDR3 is TGTGCCAGCTCACCTATATACAGGGGGCCGGCTGAAGCTTTCTTT.

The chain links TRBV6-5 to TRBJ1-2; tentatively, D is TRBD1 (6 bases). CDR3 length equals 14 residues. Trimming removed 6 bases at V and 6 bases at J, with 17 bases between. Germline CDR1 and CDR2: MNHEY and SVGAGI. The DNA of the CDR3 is TGTGCCAGCAGCAAAGAGGGGGACTGGAATGGCTACACCTTC. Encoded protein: CASSKEGDWNGYTF.

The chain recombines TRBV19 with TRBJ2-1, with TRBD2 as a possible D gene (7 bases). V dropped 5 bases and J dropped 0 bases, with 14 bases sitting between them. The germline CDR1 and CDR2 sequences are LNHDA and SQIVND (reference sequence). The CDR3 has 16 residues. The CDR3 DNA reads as TGTGCCAGTAGTGACGCGGGGGCGACCTCCTACAATGAGCAGTTCTTC. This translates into CASSDAGATSYNEQFF.

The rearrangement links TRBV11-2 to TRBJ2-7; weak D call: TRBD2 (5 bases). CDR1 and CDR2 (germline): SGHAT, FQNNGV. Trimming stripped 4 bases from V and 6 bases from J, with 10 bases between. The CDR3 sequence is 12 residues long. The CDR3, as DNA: TGTGCCAGCAGCTCCCTTGGAGGCGAGCAGTACTTC. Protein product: CASSSLGGEQYF.

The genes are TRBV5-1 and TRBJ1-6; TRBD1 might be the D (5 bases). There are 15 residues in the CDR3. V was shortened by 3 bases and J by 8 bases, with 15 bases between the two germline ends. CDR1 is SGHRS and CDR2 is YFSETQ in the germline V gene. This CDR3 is CASSSHGAGDSPLHF. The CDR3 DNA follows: TGCGCCAGCAGCTCCCACGGGGCAGGAGATTCACCCCTCCACTTT.

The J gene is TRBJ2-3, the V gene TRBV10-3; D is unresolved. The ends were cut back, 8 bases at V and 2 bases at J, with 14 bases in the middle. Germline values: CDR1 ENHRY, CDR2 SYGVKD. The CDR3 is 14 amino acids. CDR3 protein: CAIGNPLNTDTQYF. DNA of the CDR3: TGTGCCATCGGGAACCCACTGAACACAGATACGCAGTATTTT.

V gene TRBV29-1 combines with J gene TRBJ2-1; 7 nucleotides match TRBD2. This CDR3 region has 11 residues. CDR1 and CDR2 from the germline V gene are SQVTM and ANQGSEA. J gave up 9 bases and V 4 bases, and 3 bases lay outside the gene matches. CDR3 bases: TGCAGCGTTGCTACGGGGGGTGAGCAGTTCTTC. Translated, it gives CSVATGGEQFF.

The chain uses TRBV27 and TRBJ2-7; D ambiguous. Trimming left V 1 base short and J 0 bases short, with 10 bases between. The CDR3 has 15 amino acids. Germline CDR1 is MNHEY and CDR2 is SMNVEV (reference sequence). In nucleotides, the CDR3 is TGTGCCAGCAGTTTATTGGGCCAAAGCTCCTACGAGCAGTACTTC. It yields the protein CASSLLGQSSYEQYF.